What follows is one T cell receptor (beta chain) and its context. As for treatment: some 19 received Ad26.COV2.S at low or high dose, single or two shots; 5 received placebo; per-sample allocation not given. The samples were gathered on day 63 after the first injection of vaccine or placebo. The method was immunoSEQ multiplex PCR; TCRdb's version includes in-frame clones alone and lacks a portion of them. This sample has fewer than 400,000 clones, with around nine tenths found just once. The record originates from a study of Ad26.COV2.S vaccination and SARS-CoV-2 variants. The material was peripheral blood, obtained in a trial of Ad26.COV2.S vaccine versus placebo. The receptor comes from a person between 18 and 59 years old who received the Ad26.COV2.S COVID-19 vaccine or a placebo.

DNA for the CDR3: TGTGCCAGCGGACGAACAGGGTCCAGGCGGGAGACCCAGTACTTC. The encoded protein is CASGRTGSRRETQYF. V is TRBV11-3 and J is TRBJ2-5, with TRBD1 as a possible D gene (6 bases). The CDR3 runs to 15 residues. Germline V gene lookup returns CDR1 SGHNT and CDR2 YENEEA. Trimming took 8 bases from V and 5 from J, leaving 21 bases between them.